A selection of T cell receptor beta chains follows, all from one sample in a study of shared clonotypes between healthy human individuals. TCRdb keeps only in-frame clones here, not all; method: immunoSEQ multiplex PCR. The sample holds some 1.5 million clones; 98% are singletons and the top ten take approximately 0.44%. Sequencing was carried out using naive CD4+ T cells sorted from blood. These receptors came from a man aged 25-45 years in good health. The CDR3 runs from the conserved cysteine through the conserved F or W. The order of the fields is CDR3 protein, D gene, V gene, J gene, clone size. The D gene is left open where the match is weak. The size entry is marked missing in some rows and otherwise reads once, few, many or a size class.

cdr3_aa: CAISDLSDKNYTF; d_call: -; v_call: TRBV10-3; j_call: TRBJ1-2; clone_size: -
cdr3_aa: CASSSQGGGEQYF; d_call: -; v_call: TRBV6-4; j_call: TRBJ2-7; clone_size: -
cdr3_aa: CASSVQGAVGYTF; d_call: TRBD1; v_call: TRBV28; j_call: TRBJ1-2; clone_size: -
cdr3_aa: CASSSNRGGLSGNTIYF; d_call: -; v_call: TRBV7-9; j_call: TRBJ1-3; clone_size: -
cdr3_aa: CASSPPLAGVLHEQFF; d_call: TRBD2; v_call: TRBV11-1; j_call: TRBJ2-1; clone_size: -
cdr3_aa: CASSPSGQINQPQHF; d_call: TRBD1; v_call: TRBV28; j_call: TRBJ1-5; clone_size: -
cdr3_aa: CASSLATDQGTEAFF; d_call: -; v_call: TRBV7-2; j_call: TRBJ1-1; clone_size: -
cdr3_aa: CSVVPGQGHYEQYF; d_call: TRBD1; v_call: TRBV29-1; j_call: TRBJ2-7; clone_size: -
cdr3_aa: CASSGANYGYTF; d_call: -; v_call: TRBV6-1; j_call: TRBJ1-2; clone_size: -
cdr3_aa: CASSPQGLSYNEQFF; d_call: -; v_call: TRBV9; j_call: TRBJ2-1; clone_size: -
cdr3_aa: CASSLELAGVTQYF; d_call: TRBD2; v_call: TRBV2; j_call: TRBJ2-3; clone_size: -
cdr3_aa: CASSFEPTGPLSYEQYF; d_call: -; v_call: TRBV5-1; j_call: TRBJ2-7; clone_size: -
cdr3_aa: CASRLAGLNEQFF; d_call: TRBD2; v_call: TRBV28; j_call: TRBJ2-1; clone_size: -
cdr3_aa: CASSRTSGLNTGELFF; d_call: TRBD2; v_call: TRBV10-1; j_call: TRBJ2-2; clone_size: -
cdr3_aa: CASSLPGGSYEQYF; d_call: TRBD2; v_call: TRBV5-5; j_call: TRBJ2-7; clone_size: -
cdr3_aa: CASSYASGMGEQYF; d_call: TRBD2; v_call: TRBV6-5; j_call: TRBJ2-7; clone_size: -
cdr3_aa: CAWSQGRYTF; d_call: -; v_call: TRBV30; j_call: TRBJ1-2; clone_size: -
cdr3_aa: CASFKTGGGSTEAFF; d_call: -; v_call: TRBV7-8; j_call: TRBJ1-1; clone_size: -
cdr3_aa: CASSLIGQNYGYTF; d_call: -; v_call: TRBV19; j_call: TRBJ1-2; clone_size: -
cdr3_aa: CASSSGTDGYTF; d_call: -; v_call: TRBV7-8; j_call: TRBJ1-2; clone_size: -
cdr3_aa: CASSFSGRAAEQYF; d_call: TRBD2; v_call: TRBV27; j_call: TRBJ2-7; clone_size: -
cdr3_aa: CASSKHRDTGELFF; d_call: -; v_call: TRBV14; j_call: TRBJ2-2; clone_size: -
cdr3_aa: CASSSGQNPGNTIYF; d_call: -; v_call: TRBV5-4; j_call: TRBJ1-3; clone_size: -
cdr3_aa: CASSLWGVPRDRGLLEGYTF; d_call: TRBD1; v_call: TRBV5-1; j_call: TRBJ1-2; clone_size: -
cdr3_aa: CASSPLGDGYTF; d_call: -; v_call: TRBV28; j_call: TRBJ1-2; clone_size: -
cdr3_aa: CSARLVTEAFF; d_call: -; v_call: TRBV20-1; j_call: TRBJ1-1; clone_size: -
cdr3_aa: CASSLRRLAGDSGELFF; d_call: TRBD2; v_call: TRBV14; j_call: TRBJ2-2; clone_size: -
cdr3_aa: CASSRNRYEQYF; d_call: -; v_call: TRBV7-2; j_call: TRBJ2-7; clone_size: -
cdr3_aa: CASSQDGLINQPQHF; d_call: -; v_call: TRBV4-1; j_call: TRBJ1-5; clone_size: -
cdr3_aa: CASSVVTGALSTDTQYF; d_call: TRBD1; v_call: TRBV9; j_call: TRBJ2-3; clone_size: once
cdr3_aa: CATSRVDHRANYGYTF; d_call: -; v_call: TRBV15; j_call: TRBJ1-2; clone_size: -
cdr3_aa: CASSLSGNEQFF; d_call: -; v_call: TRBV18; j_call: TRBJ2-1; clone_size: -
cdr3_aa: CSVEDPGYTF; d_call: -; v_call: TRBV29-1; j_call: TRBJ1-2; clone_size: -
cdr3_aa: CASRTIASVQYF; d_call: -; v_call: TRBV11-2; j_call: TRBJ2-7; clone_size: -
cdr3_aa: CASRGVGQANQPQHF; d_call: -; v_call: TRBV6-1; j_call: TRBJ1-5; clone_size: -
cdr3_aa: CASSPTSGLKTGELFF; d_call: TRBD2; v_call: TRBV5-8; j_call: TRBJ2-2; clone_size: -
cdr3_aa: CASRQYGTGETEAFF; d_call: -; v_call: TRBV6-6; j_call: TRBJ1-1; clone_size: -
cdr3_aa: CASSPLKWGAGHEQYF; d_call: -; v_call: TRBV28; j_call: TRBJ2-7; clone_size: -
cdr3_aa: CASSLERAGANVLTF; d_call: -; v_call: TRBV11-2; j_call: TRBJ2-6; clone_size: -
cdr3_aa: CASSLVSDYGYTF; d_call: -; v_call: TRBV5-6; j_call: TRBJ1-2; clone_size: -
cdr3_aa: CSVERTGAGYTF; d_call: TRBD1; v_call: TRBV29-1; j_call: TRBJ1-2; clone_size: -
cdr3_aa: CASSLVRAGVSYNEQFF; d_call: TRBD2; v_call: TRBV7-6; j_call: TRBJ2-1; clone_size: -
cdr3_aa: CAISTLSGANVLTF; d_call: -; v_call: TRBV10-3; j_call: TRBJ2-6; clone_size: -
cdr3_aa: CASSLGFPGSSTDTQYF; d_call: -; v_call: TRBV7-7; j_call: TRBJ2-3; clone_size: -
cdr3_aa: CASSPVTGSSYNEQFF; d_call: TRBD1; v_call: TRBV11-2; j_call: TRBJ2-1; clone_size: -
cdr3_aa: CASGPLSLGKNEQFF; d_call: -; v_call: TRBV12-5; j_call: TRBJ2-1; clone_size: -
cdr3_aa: CASSPEYNEQFF; d_call: -; v_call: TRBV18; j_call: TRBJ2-1; clone_size: once
cdr3_aa: CAWSVGQTYSTSTDTQYF; d_call: -; v_call: TRBV30; j_call: TRBJ2-3; clone_size: -
cdr3_aa: CASSFDRGQGNTEAFF; d_call: TRBD1; v_call: TRBV18; j_call: TRBJ1-1; clone_size: -